The clone carrying this T cell receptor (beta chain) was seen ten or more times. Its antigen remains unknown. These data come from a study of CD8 T cells in ankylosing spondylitis. Whole-study findings and limits: Earlier studies detected some motif variants in reactive arthritis synovial fluid and blood. The study looked at matched synovial fluid samples from ankylosing spondylitis patients. Disease-linked clones were reported to be significantly enriched there. Blood of patients with ankylosing spondylitis appeared to be characterized by a TCR beta motif of several highly homologous variants.

This CDR3 is built from 17 residues. The V gene's germline CDR1 is DFQATT and CDR2 SNEGSKA (reference sequence). The V gene end was trimmed by 6 bases and the J gene end by 2 bases; junction bases not matched to a gene: 14. Using quantitative 5'-RACE with molecular barcodes, the authors made TCR beta libraries. TCRdb recomputed calls from the 5' RACE reads with MiXCR, one row per CDR3 protein. The table shows 350,000 or so distinct CDR3 sequences, with more than 9% occurring only once. The clonotype was recovered from a female donor with ankylosing spondylitis or in good health (not recorded which). Source material: blood, either unsorted or a sorted T cell fraction (not recorded which). The V gene is TRBV20-1, the J gene TRBJ2-3, with 10 bases aligning to TRBD2. CDR3 sequence (DNA): TGCAGTGCAAGACGTCTAGCGGGAGCATTTTCCACAGATACGCAGTATTTT. This gives the protein CSARRLAGAFSTDTQYF.